These T cell receptor beta chains were read from a single sample in a study of blood T cell repertoires in COVID-19. Generated by immunoSEQ multiplex PCR, the TCRdb table keeps only in-frame clones and is missing some. The sample includes around 170,000 clones, approximately 88% seen only once; the top ten take roughly 4.2%. The sequenced sample consisted of peripheral blood. The source of these receptors is a woman aged 25-40 years with acute or convalescent COVID-19. CDR3s include the opening cysteine and the closing phenylalanine or tryptophan. The D gene is left open where the match is weak. The size of a clone is reported for some rows only, either as once, few or many, or as a class for expanded clones.

V gene,D gene,J gene,clone size,CDR3 protein,CDR3 DNA
TRBV7-9,TRBD1,TRBJ1-2,.,CASSLAGTGITYYGYTF,TGTGCCAGCAGCTTAGCCGGGACAGGGATTACTTACTATGGCTACACCTTC
TRBV2,.,TRBJ2-1,.,CALQGRAKGEQFF,TGTGCCCTGCAGGGCAGGGCGAAGGGGGAGCAGTTCTTC
TRBV7-9,.,TRBJ2-7,.,CASSPAASGWQYF,TGTGCCAGCAGCCCCGCGGCCAGTGGGTGGCAGTACTTC
TRBV18,.,TRBJ2-2,.,CASSERGSNTGELFF,TGTGCCAGCTCAGAGCGAGGGTCGAACACCGGGGAGCTGTTTTTT
TRBV18,.,TRBJ2-7,.,CASSPTQGDYEQYF,TGTGCCAGCTCACCGACCCAGGGTGACTACGAGCAGTACTTC
TRBV18,TRBD2,TRBJ2-3,.,CASSPPGLAGTDTQYF,TGTGCCAGCTCACCACCAGGACTAGCTGGCACAGATACGCAGTATTTT
TRBV14,.,TRBJ2-1,once,CASSHEQGYEDEQFF,TGTGCCAGCAGCCATGAACAGGGATATGAAGATGAGCAGTTCTTC
TRBV7-9,TRBD1,TRBJ1-1,.,CASSPGQYTEAFF,TGTGCCAGCAGCCCGGGACAGTACACTGAAGCTTTCTTT
TRBV10-3,.,TRBJ2-2,once,CAISEDSSDLLFF,TGTGCCATCAGTGAGGACAGTAGTGATCTTCTGTTTTTT
TRBV10-2,.,TRBJ2-2,.,CASSAGSRTGELFF,TGCGCCAGCAGTGCCGGGTCGCGGACCGGGGAGCTGTTTTTT
TRBV5-1,.,TRBJ1-5,.,CASSTVPGLSNQPQHF,TGCGCCAGCAGCACCGTACCGGGACTTAGCAATCAGCCCCAGCATTTT
TRBV7-2,.,TRBJ1-5,.,CASSLAPGQPQHF,TGTGCCAGCAGCTTAGCGCCCGGTCAGCCCCAGCATTTT
TRBV10-3,TRBD2,TRBJ2-1,.,CAISGKPGLAGGPRDEQFF,TGTGCCATCAGTGGCAAACCGGGACTAGCGGGAGGCCCCAGGGATGAGCAGTTCTTC
TRBV29-1,.,TRBJ2-7,.,CSVAPNSYEQYF,TGCAGCGTTGCCCCTAACAGCTACGAGCAGTACTTC
TRBV20-1,.,TRBJ2-5,.,CSAPRVTQYF,TGCAGTGCTCCTCGAGTGACCCAGTACTTC
TRBV30,TRBD1,TRBJ2-1,.,CAWIGQVENEQFF,TGTGCCTGGATCGGACAGGTCGAGAATGAGCAGTTCTTC
TRBV27,TRBD2,TRBJ2-3,.,CATRLAGSSSTDTQYF,TGTGCCACCCGACTAGCGGGATCCTCTAGCACAGATACGCAGTATTTT
TRBV5-1,.,TRBJ1-1,.,CASSRGSRAGTEAFF,TGCGCCAGCAGCCGCGGCTCGAGGGCGGGGACTGAAGCTTTCTTT
TRBV11-3,TRBD2,TRBJ2-3,.,CASSLEGGRGTDTQYF,TGTGCCAGCAGCTTAGAGGGCGGGAGGGGAACAGATACGCAGTATTTT
TRBV10-3,TRBD1,TRBJ2-7,.,CAIGGQGYEQYF,TGTGCCATCGGGGGACAGGGCTACGAGCAGTACTTC
TRBV7-2,.,TRBJ2-2,.,CASSPTGELFF,TGTGCCAGCAGCCCAACCGGGGAGCTGTTTTTT
TRBV2,.,TRBJ2-5,.,CASKGHPGETQYF,TGTGCCAGCAAGGGACACCCAGGAGAGACCCAGTACTTC
TRBV7-8,.,TRBJ2-1,once,CASSLVQNPPEQFF,TGTGCCAGCAGCTTAGTTCAGAACCCCCCTGAGCAGTTCTTC
TRBV9,.,TRBJ2-1,.,CASSVGRHGQLPYNEQFF,TGTGCCAGCAGCGTAGGTAGGCACGGACAACTACCCTACAATGAGCAGTTCTTC
TRBV24-1,TRBD2,TRBJ2-2,.,CATEGLTTGELFF,TGTGCCACCGAGGGACTAACCACCGGGGAGCTGTTTTTT
TRBV10-3,TRBD2,TRBJ2-3,.,CAISGGISGSTDTQYF,TGTGCCATCAGTGGTGGGATTAGCGGGAGCACAGATACGCAGTATTTT
TRBV12-3/TRBV12-4,.,TRBJ1-2,.,CASKDSFNYGYTF,TGTGCCAGCAAAGACAGCTTTAACTATGGCTACACCTTC
TRBV6-6,TRBD2,TRBJ2-3,.,CASSYSISSGKDTQYF,TGTGCCAGCAGTTACTCGATCTCCAGCGGGAAAGATACGCAGTATTTT
TRBV11-3,TRBD2,TRBJ2-3,once,CASSGRVQWGADTQYF,TGTGCCAGCAGCGGGAGGGTACAGTGGGGCGCAGATACGCAGTATTTT
TRBV10-3,.,TRBJ2-7,.,CATGDNEQYF,TGTGCCACCGGAGATAACGAGCAGTACTTC
TRBV6-5,.,TRBJ2-7,.,CATLGLDGVGQYF,TGTGCCACCCTGGGATTGGACGGGGTCGGGCAGTACTTC
TRBV6-2/TRBV6-3,.,TRBJ1-3,once,CASSIYRIPSGNTIYF,TGTGCCAGCAGTATCTACAGGATCCCCTCTGGAAACACCATATATTTT
TRBV6-5,.,TRBJ1-5,.,CASSGLSNQPQHF,TGTGCCAGCAGCGGACTCTCTAATCAGCCCCAGCATTTT
TRBV7-6,TRBD2,TRBJ2-1,.,CASSLREGRRDEQFF,TGTGCCAGCAGCTTACGGGAGGGCCGGAGGGATGAGCAGTTCTTC
TRBV6-5,.,TRBJ2-7,.,CASSYSNAYSYEQYF,TGTGCCAGCAGTTACTCGAATGCCTACTCCTACGAGCAGTACTTC
TRBV9,.,TRBJ2-2,.,CASTQAGSNTGELFF,TGTGCCAGCACCCAGGCAGGCAGTAACACCGGGGAGCTGTTTTTT
TRBV7-7,TRBD2,TRBJ2-1,.,CASSSGLGDKQFF,TGTGCTAGCAGCTCCGGACTAGGCGATAAGCAGTTCTTC
TRBV27,.,TRBJ2-1,.,CASRASDYNEQFF,TGTGCCAGCCGGGCTAGCGACTACAATGAGCAGTTCTTC
TRBV18,.,TRBJ2-2,.,CALRRLPGELFF,TGTGCCCTTCGGAGGCTTCCCGGGGAGCTGTTTTTT
TRBV9,.,TRBJ2-3,.,CASSPSGRTDTQYF,TGTGCCAGCAGCCCGAGCGGACGCACAGATACGCAGTATTTT
TRBV4-1,TRBD2,TRBJ2-1,.,CASSQDGGGLEQFF,TGCGCCAGCAGCCAAGACGGGGGGGGCCTTGAGCAGTTCTTC
TRBV28,.,TRBJ2-7,.,CASSLRGGDLREQYF,TGTGCCAGCAGCCTTAGGGGCGGGGACCTGCGGGAGCAGTACTTC
TRBV19,TRBD2,TRBJ2-3,.,CASSKLALDTQYF,TGTGCCAGTAGTAAACTAGCGCTAGATACGCAGTATTTT
TRBV19,TRBD1,TRBJ1-1,.,CASTDREIRVAFF,TGTGCCAGTACGGACAGGGAGATAAGGGTCGCTTTCTTT
TRBV5-1,.,TRBJ2-7,.,CASSLFSSYEQYF,TGCGCCAGCAGCTTGTTCAGCTCCTACGAGCAGTACTTC
TRBV24-1,TRBD2,TRBJ2-1,.,CATSAALAGGPSSYNEQFF,TGTGCCACCAGTGCCGCGTTAGCGGGAGGCCCTAGCTCCTACAATGAGCAGTTCTTC
TRBV29-1,TRBD1,TRBJ1-3,.,CSAGFGQGAGNTIYF,TGCAGCGCCGGGTTTGGACAGGGGGCTGGAAACACCATATATTTT
TRBV6-1,.,TRBJ1-2,.,CASSENRVGYTF,TGTGCCAGCAGTGAAAACAGGGTGGGGTACACCTTC
TRBV19,.,TRBJ1-5,.,CASSIQSHNQPQHF,TGTGCCAGTAGTATCCAGTCTCACAATCAGCCCCAGCATTTT
TRBV6-5,TRBD1,TRBJ1-1,.,CASSPYRGLNTEAFF,TGTGCCAGCAGTCCGTACAGGGGGCTGAACACTGAAGCTTTCTTT
TRBV28,.,TRBJ1-1,few,CASTNSGTEAFF,TGTGCCAGCACAAACAGTGGCACTGAAGCTTTCTTT
TRBV28,.,TRBJ1-6,.,CASSFPTDTSSYNSPLHF,TGTGCCAGCAGTTTCCCGACAGACACCAGCTCCTATAATTCACCCCTCCACTTT
TRBV4-1,.,TRBJ2-1,.,CASSQERGLTWGNEQFF,TGCGCCAGCAGCCAAGAGAGGGGACTGACTTGGGGCAATGAGCAGTTCTTC
TRBV7-8,.,TRBJ1-4,.,CASSMMPQNEKLFF,TGTGCCAGCAGCATGATGCCACAAAATGAAAAACTGTTTTTT